Reported below is one T cell receptor (beta chain). The table came from immunoSEQ multiplex PCR; TCRdb's copy has only in-frame clones and leaves some out. The sample has around 250,000 clones, around nine tenths seen once. The data stem from a study of blood T cell repertoires in COVID-19. The wider study: Whether acute or convalescent, the COVID-19 samples came from the United States, Italy and Spain.

V was pared by 4 bases and J by 8 bases, with 16 bases of the junction left unmatched. Germline V CDR1 and CDR2: SGHDT, YYEEEE. This CDR3 contains 16 residues. This chain joins TRBV5-6 and TRBJ1-2, with 8 nucleotides matching TRBD1. Material for sequencing was PBMCs or T cells enriched from blood (not recorded which). The clonotype was recovered from a woman between 45 and 65 years old who had recovered from COVID-19. The chain's CDR3 is CASSHGVQGAFGGYTF. DNA for the CDR3: TGTGCCAGCAGCCACGGGGTTCAGGGGGCTTTCGGCGGCTACACCTTC.